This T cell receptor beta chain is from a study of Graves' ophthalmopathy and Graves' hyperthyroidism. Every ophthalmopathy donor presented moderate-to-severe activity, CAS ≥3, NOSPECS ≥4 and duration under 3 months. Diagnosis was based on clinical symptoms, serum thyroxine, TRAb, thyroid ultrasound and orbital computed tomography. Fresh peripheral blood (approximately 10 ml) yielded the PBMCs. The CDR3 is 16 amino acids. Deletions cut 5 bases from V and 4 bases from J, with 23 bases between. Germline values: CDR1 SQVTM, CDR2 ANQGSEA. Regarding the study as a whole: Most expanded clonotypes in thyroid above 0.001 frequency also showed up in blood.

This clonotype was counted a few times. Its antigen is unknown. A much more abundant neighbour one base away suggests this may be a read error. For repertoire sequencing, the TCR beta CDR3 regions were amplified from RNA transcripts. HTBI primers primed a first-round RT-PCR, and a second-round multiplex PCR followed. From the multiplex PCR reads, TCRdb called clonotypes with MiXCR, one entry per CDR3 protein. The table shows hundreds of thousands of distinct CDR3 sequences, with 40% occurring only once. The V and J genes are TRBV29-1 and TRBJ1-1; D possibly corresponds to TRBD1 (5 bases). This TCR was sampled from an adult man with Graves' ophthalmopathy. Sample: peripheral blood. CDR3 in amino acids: CSVHRGGGMVGTEAFF. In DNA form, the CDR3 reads TGCAGCGTTCACCGGGGTGGGGGGATGGTAGGCACTGAAGCTTTCTTT.